This T cell receptor beta chain comes out of a study of OX40 agonist ivuxolimab in advanced cancers. Study observations and caveats: On average, CD8+ T cells had more expanded clones than CD4+.

Trimming cost V 0 bases and J 2 bases, with 18 bases left between them. This CDR3 spans 18 amino acids. Assay: immunoSEQ multiplex PCR; the TCRdb copy retains only in-frame clones and omits some. Of tens of thousands of clones in the sample, 65% to 85% are singletons; the top ten hold 21%. Details on this clone: Its antigen remains unknown.

This material consisted of CD4+ or CD8+ T cells sorted from blood, taken in a trial of the OX40 agonist ivuxolimab. This clonotype originated in an adult with an advanced solid tumor such as melanoma, head and neck, liver or kidney cancer. J is TRBJ1-3 and V is TRBV5-3; no clear D. TRBV5-3 is assigned to the ORF class and has an uncertain function. The CDR3 nucleotides are TGTGCCAGAAGCTTGGGAGAACAACTAGGGTTTACTGGAAACACCATATATTTT. This translates into CARSLGEQLGFTGNTIYF.